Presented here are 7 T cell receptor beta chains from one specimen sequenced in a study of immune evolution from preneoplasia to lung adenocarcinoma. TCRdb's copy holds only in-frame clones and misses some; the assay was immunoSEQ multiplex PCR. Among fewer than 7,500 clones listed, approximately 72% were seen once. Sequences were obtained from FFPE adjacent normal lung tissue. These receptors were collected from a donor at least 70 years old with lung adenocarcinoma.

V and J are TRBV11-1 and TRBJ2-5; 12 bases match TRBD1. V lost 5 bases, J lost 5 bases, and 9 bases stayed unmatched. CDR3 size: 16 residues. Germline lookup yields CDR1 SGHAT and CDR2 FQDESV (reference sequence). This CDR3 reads CASSKAGTGGSETQYF. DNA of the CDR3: TGTGCCAGCAGCAAGGCCGGGACAGGGGGCAGTGAGACCCAGTACTTC.

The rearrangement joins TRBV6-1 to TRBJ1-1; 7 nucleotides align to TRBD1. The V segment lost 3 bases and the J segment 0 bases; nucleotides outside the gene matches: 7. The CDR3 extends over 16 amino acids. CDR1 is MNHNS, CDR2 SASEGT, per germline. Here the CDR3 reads CASSETGSPVNTEAFF. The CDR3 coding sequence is TGTGCCAGCAGTGAGACAGGGAGCCCCGTGAACACTGAAGCTTTCTTT.

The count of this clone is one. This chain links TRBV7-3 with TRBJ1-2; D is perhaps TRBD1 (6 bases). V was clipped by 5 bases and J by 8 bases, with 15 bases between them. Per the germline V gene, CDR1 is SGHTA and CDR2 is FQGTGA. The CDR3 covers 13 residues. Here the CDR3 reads CASSPKTGSGYTF. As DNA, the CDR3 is TGTGCCAGCAGCCCAAAAACAGGGTCCGGCTACACCTTC.

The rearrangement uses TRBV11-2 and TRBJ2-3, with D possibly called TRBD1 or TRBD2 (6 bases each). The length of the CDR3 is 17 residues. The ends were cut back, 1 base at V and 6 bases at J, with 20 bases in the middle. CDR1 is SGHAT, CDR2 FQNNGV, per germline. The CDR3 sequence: CASSLAPYAGGPDTQYF. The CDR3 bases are TGTGCCAGCAGCTTAGCTCCCTATGCCGGGGGCCCGGATACGCAGTATTTT.

For the CDR3, the DNA is TGCGCCAGCAGCTTGGGAGTGGAAGGCGGGGAGCTGTTTTTT. It translates to CASSLGVEGGELFF. The chain joins TRBV5-1 to TRBJ2-2; D not certain. The CDR3 totals 14 residues. Germline V gives CDR1 SGHRS, CDR2 YFSETQ. Trimming pared 0 bases from V and 7 bases from J, leaving 10 bases between.

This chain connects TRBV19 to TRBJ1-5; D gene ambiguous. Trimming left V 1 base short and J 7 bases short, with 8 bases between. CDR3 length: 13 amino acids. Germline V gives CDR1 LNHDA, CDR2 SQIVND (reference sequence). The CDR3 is CASSIGVLQPQHF. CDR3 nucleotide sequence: TGTGCCAGTAGTATAGGGGTTTTACAGCCCCAGCATTTT.

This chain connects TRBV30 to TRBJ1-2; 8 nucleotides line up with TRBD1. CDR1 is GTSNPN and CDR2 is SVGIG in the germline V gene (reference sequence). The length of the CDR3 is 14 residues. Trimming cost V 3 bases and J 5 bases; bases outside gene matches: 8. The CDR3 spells CAWSPPGGSYGYTF. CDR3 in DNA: TGTGCCTGGAGCCCACCAGGGGGCTCATATGGCTACACCTTC. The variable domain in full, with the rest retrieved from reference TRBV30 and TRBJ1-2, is SQTIHQWPATLVQPVGSPLSLECTVEGTSNPNLYWYRQAAGRGLQLLFYSVGIGQISSEVPQNLSASRPQDRQFILSSKKLLLSDSGFYLCAWSPPGGSYGYTFGSGTRLTVV.